This T cell receptor (beta chain) was recovered during a study of T cell responses to AZD1222 COVID-19 vaccine (dated by TCRdb to the early 2020s). About the full investigation: AZD1222 recipients given second doses at about 4 weeks or at about 12 weeks were pooled, since spike-specific TCR depth and breadth were not found to differ between the two schedules. Enrollment into the trials was organized by age into subgroups of 18-55, 56-69 and 70-plus years, and those subgroups contained roughly 150, 30 and 60 TCR-sequenced participants, respectively. TCR sequencing was performed for over 230 trial participants, of whom 200 to 210 were given two doses of AZD1222 and 26 were given two doses of MenACWY control vaccine. Overall study results and their limits: Because no day 14 peak-response samples were available, repertoires were characterized only after the peak T cell response. The vaccine-associated CD4 TCRs covered the entire spike protein, and the dominant responses fell in regions 160-218 and 743-854. In the small 56-69-year group, the increase in depth fell short of significance, most likely because of low power. Reportedly, almost half of the unique spike-specific TCRs recognized epitopes lying outside the regions that are mutated in the B.1.351 and B.1.1.7 variants. Most participants were white British and females outnumbered males, and the authors suggested that clonal diversity may have been underestimated. Spike-specific TCR breadth and depth rose significantly after two AZD1222 doses compared with day 0 and with MenACWY recipients. Conclusions about previously exposed vaccinees were limited because only six or seven AZD1222 recipients were SARS-CoV-2 seropositive at baseline.

The trim is 0 bases for V and 6 bases for J, with a gap of 11 bases between the germline ends. The CDR3 numbers 15 residues from cysteine through phenylalanine. Only the CDR3 DNA is retained, 45 bases long and in frame from the first base. Sequences SNHLY (CDR1) and FYNNEI (CDR2) are obtained from the germline V gene. The CDR3 regions of human TCRbeta chains were subjected to immunosequencing. The study's processing was this. TCRs in the repertoires were compared against a reference library of SARS-CoV-2-specific TCRs that had been generated with the MIRA antigen-specificity platform. Breadth was defined as the fraction of unique TCRs that were SARS-CoV-2-associated. Depth was defined as the fraction of total T cells that were SARS-CoV-2-associated. Using the MIRA data, each spike-specific TCR was mapped to the spike region that the TCR reacts to and placed in a CD4 or CD8 class. Log10-transformed breadth and depth values were compared by one-way ANOVA with Sidak's multiple comparisons tests. TCRdb obtained this table from immuneACCESS and retained in-frame rearrangements with V and J assigned. These tables miss some clones; where compared with another copy, unresolved V genes account for less than half of the shortfall, and the remainder is unexplained. V, J and clone size derive from that table, while D and trimming were established from the DNA sequence. The sample has approximately 170,000 clones on record, 90% to 95% of them singletons. The ten largest make up around 3.8% of the sample.

About this clone: The antigen it recognizes is unknown. No base-level quality is on record; no much larger clone is a single base apart.

This specimen's time point label, interpreted: baseline before first vaccination. Vaccinee samples came from UK trials COV001 and COV002, including a single-blind randomized controlled phase 2/3 trial of AZD1222 (ChAdOx1 nCoV-19) in healthy adults. Trial participant PBMC samples were collected at day 0 and day 28 after the second dose for TCRbeta chain sequencing. Here the sequenced sample was peripheral blood, taken on day 0 of AZD1222 vaccination. This clonotype was sampled from an adult in good health. Rearrangement joined TRBV2 to TRBJ1-4; the D gene is perhaps TRBD1, from 5 matching bases. The nucleotide sequence reads TGTGCCAGCAGTGAAGCAACAGGTTATGATGAAAAACTGTTTTTT. This sequence encodes CASSEATGYDEKLFF.